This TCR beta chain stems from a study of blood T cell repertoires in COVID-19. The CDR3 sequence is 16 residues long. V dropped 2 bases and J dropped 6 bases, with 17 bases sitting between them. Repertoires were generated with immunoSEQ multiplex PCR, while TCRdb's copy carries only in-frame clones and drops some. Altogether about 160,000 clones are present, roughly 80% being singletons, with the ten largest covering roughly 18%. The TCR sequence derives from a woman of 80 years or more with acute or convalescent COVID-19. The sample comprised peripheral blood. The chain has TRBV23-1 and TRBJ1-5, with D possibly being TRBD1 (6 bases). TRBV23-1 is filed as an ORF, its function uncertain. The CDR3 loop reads CASSQARGRKGQPQHF. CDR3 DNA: TGCGCCAGCAGTCAAGCTAGGGGGAGAAAGGGTCAGCCCCAGCATTTT.